The 5 T cell receptor beta chains below all came from one sample that was sequenced in a study of cytomegalovirus exposure and HLA in healthy donors. 60 Vbeta and 13 Jbeta primers were used in PCR. Some clones are missing from TCRdb's copy, which holds only in-frame ones; the method was immunoSEQ multiplex PCR. The sample holds some 190,000 clones, 65% to 90% seen once. The sample was PBMCs. The receptors were gathered from a young woman in good health and CMV-seronegative.

This clone appeared once. This chain connects TRBV11-2 to TRBJ2-7; maybe TRBD2 (5 bases). V was pared by 1 base and J by 4 bases, with 8 bases between. CDR1 SGHAT and CDR2 FQNNGV come from the germline V gene. The CDR3 is 13 residues long. Here the CDR3 reads CASSLGGRYEQYF. The DNA for the CDR3 is TGTGCCAGCAGCTTAGGAGGGCGGTACGAGCAGTACTTC. The entire variable domain, with the rest obtained from reference TRBV11-2 and TRBJ2-7, is as follows: EAGVAQSPRYKIIEKRQSVAFWCNPISGHATLYWYQQILGQGPKLLIQFQNNGVVDDSQLPKDRFSAERLKGVDSTLKIQPAKLEDSAVYLCASSLGGRYEQYFGPGTRLTVT.

J is TRBJ2-3 and V is TRBV4-2; D is perhaps TRBD2 (5 bases). V was clipped by 1 base and J by 5 bases, with 10 bases between them. This CDR3 has 14 amino acids. CDR1 and CDR2 (germline): LGHNA, YNFKEQ. The CDR3 loop reads CASSQVIAGDTQYF. The CDR3, as DNA: TGTGCCAGCAGCCAAGTTATCGCGGGAGATACGCAGTATTTT.

Turning to this clone: At one boundary the junction diverges from the germline segment, which might be a read error. The CDR3 sequence is CANSDRVADTQYF. In DNA, the CDR3 is TGTGCCAATAGTGACAGGGTGGCAGATACGCAGTATTTT. The J gene is TRBJ2-3, the V gene TRBV19; TRBD1 matches 7 bases. Germline V lookup: CDR1 LNHDA, CDR2 SQIVND (reference sequence). The CDR3 consists of 13 residues.

J is TRBJ2-3 and V is TRBV6-5; 9 nucleotides line up with TRBD2. Germline V gives CDR1 MNHEY, CDR2 SVGAGI. CDR3 length: 16 amino acids. V was pared by 0 bases and J by 5 bases, with 6 bases of the junction left unmatched. In DNA, the CDR3 is TGTGCCAGCAGTTACTCGGGGCGGGGGGGCCTAGATACGCAGTATTTT. The encoded protein is CASSYSGRGGLDTQYF.

J is TRBJ2-3 and V is TRBV6-5, with D possibly being TRBD1 (6 bases). The germline V and J ends were trimmed by 7 bases and 4 bases, with 12 bases remaining between them. CDR3 length equals 13 residues. Germline V gene data show CDR1 as MNHEY and CDR2 as SVGAGI. CDR3 bases: TGTGCCAGCACGGGCCCAGGGGCAGATACGCAGTATTTT. This sequence encodes CASTGPGADTQYF.